This TCR beta chain was sequenced during a study of blood T cell repertoires in COVID-19. The wider study: Researchers got acute and convalescent COVID-19 samples from the United States, Italy and Spain. From T cells, B-cell-depleted T cells, or PBMCs came the material, which was cDNA or gDNA.

This clone was seen more than once but under ten times. Original data processing: How many nucleated cells were present was estimated from reference gene primer amplification. Measured with immunoSEQ multiplex PCR; TCRdb has only the in-frame clones, and not every one. V and J calls and clone size follow that table, whereas D and trimming were derived from the DNA. Altogether 170,000 or so clones are present, around 84% being singletons, with the ten largest covering 2.7%. The sequencing sample was made of peripheral blood. This sequence originates from a man in his forties with active or convalescent COVID-19.

In DNA form, the CDR3 reads TGCGCCAGCAGCCAGGGGCCGGGACAGCCTTCCTACGAGCAGTACTTC. Translation: CASSQGPGQPSYEQYF. The chain employs TRBV4-1 and TRBJ2-7; 7 positions agree with TRBD1. In germline, CDR1 is MGHRA, CDR2 YSYEKL. V was pared by 3 bases and J by 1 base, with 9 bases of the junction left unmatched. There are 16 residues in the CDR3.